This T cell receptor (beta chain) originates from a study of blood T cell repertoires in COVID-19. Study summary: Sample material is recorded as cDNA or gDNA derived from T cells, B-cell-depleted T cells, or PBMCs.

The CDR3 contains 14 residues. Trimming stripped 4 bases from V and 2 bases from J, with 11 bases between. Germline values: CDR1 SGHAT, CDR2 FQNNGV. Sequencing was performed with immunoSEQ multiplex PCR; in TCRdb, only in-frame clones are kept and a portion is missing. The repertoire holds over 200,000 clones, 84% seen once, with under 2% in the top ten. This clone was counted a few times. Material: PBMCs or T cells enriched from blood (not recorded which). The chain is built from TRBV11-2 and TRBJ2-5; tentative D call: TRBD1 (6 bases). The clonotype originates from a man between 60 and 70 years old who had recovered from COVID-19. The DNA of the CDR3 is TGTGCCAGCAGCTCCGGGACAAAGCAAGAGACCCAGTACTTC. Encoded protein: CASSSGTKQETQYF.